The 32 T cell receptor beta chains below were found in one sample sequenced in a study of cytomegalovirus exposure and HLA in healthy donors. The PCR ran on 60 Vbeta and 13 Jbeta primers. Using immunoSEQ multiplex PCR, the repertoire was profiled, and TCRdb retains in-frame clones only, with some absent. The table lists some 140,000 clones, 73% of them singletons, with around 1.4% in the top ten. Sequenced input: PBMCs. The receptors here all came from a woman aged 35 to 49 in good health and CMV-seronegative.

The chain combines TRBV19 with TRBJ1-6, with 9 bases fitting TRBD1. J lost 10 bases, V lost 6 bases, and 13 bases had no gene match. The germline V gene has CDR1 LNHDA and CDR2 SQIVND (reference sequence). The CDR3 is made up of 16 amino acids. In DNA, the CDR3 is TGTGCCAGTAGAACCCGGGACAGGGATAGGCGGTCACCCCTCCACTTT. This codes for CASRTRDRDRRSPLHF.

Of note for this clone: A junction end diverges from the germline sequence, so it may reflect a read error. The V call is TRBV6-1, the J call TRBJ2-7; 7 positions agree with TRBD1. The CDR3 is 15 residues long. The V gene's germline CDR1 is MNHNS and CDR2 SASEGT. CDR3 residues: CTSSGQKVPPYEQYF. The CDR3 nucleotides read TGTACCAGCTCGGGACAGAAGGTTCCCCCCTACGAGCAGTACTTC.

V gene TRBV9 combines with J gene TRBJ2-5, with 16 bases that match TRBD2. CDR3 size: 18 residues. V lost 0 bases to trimming and J lost 3 bases; unmatched junction nucleotides: 5. The germline CDR1 and CDR2 sequences are SGDLS and YYNGEE. CDR3 bases: TGTGCCAGCAGCGTAGAGTCGGGACTAGCGGGGGGGGAAGAGACCCAGTACTTC. It yields the protein CASSVESGLAGGEETQYF. Full variable domain (remainder filled in from reference TRBV9 and TRBJ2-5): DSGVTQTPKHLITATGQRVTLRCSPRSGDLSVYWYQQSLDQGLQFLIQYYNGEERAKGNILERFSAQQFPDLHSELNLSSLELGDSALYFCASSVESGLAGGEETQYFGPGTRLLVL.

This clone was found a few times. CDR3 protein: CASSHVGGSNQPQHF. In nucleotides, the CDR3 is TGCGCCAGCAGCCACGTTGGGGGGAGCAATCAGCCCCAGCATTTT. V and J are TRBV4-1 and TRBJ1-5; D might be TRBD1 (5 bases). Germline V lookup: CDR1 MGHRA, CDR2 YSYEKL. This CDR3 has 15 amino acids. V lost 3 bases and J 1 base, leaving 10 bases between the germline ends.

The V call is TRBV5-4, the J call TRBJ1-4; TRBD1 agrees at 9 bases. Germline V gene lookup returns CDR1 SGHNT and CDR2 YYREEE (reference sequence). V shed 0 bases and J 7 bases; nucleotides not matched to a gene: 7. The CDR3 contains 16 residues. The CDR3 reads CASSLATGTGTEKLFF. In DNA form, the CDR3 reads TGTGCCAGCAGCTTGGCGACCGGGACAGGGACTGAAAAACTGTTTTTT.

The chain employs TRBV27 and TRBJ2-7; D is perhaps TRBD2 (6 bases). The CDR3 has 13 residues. V lost 5 bases to trimming and J lost 3 bases, with 11 bases between them. Per germline, CDR1 MNHEY and CDR2 SMNVEV (reference sequence). CDR3 coding DNA: TGTGCCAGCAGTCCCTTGGGGGGCTACGAGCAGTACTTC. This gives the protein CASSPLGGYEQYF.

The chain joins TRBV6-5 to TRBJ2-1; D is ambiguous. The V gene's germline CDR1 is MNHEY and CDR2 SVGAGI. Between the trimmed V and J ends, which lost 0 bases and 8 bases, there was a span of 8 bases. The CDR3 contains 13 residues. The CDR3 is CASSYSIVDEQFF. In DNA, the CDR3 is TGTGCCAGCAGTTACTCGATAGTCGATGAGCAGTTCTTC.

This clone was detected only a few times. This chain joins TRBV15 and TRBJ2-6; TRBD1 agrees at 8 bases. The CDR3 has 18 amino acids. The trim removed 3 bases at V and 1 base at J, leaving 8 bases unmatched. Germline V gives CDR1 LNHNV, CDR2 YYDKDF (reference sequence). The CDR3 sequence is CATSSSQGAPSGANVLTF. CDR3 DNA: TGTGCCACCAGCAGCAGTCAGGGGGCGCCTTCTGGGGCCAACGTCCTGACTTTC.

The V and J genes are TRBV5-5 and TRBJ2-2, with D unresolved. CDR1 and CDR2 (germline): SGHKS, YYEKEE (reference sequence). CDR3 size: 15 residues. V was clipped by 4 bases and J by 0 bases, with 10 bases between them. DNA of the CDR3: TGTGCCAGCAGCCTGAGGCCCGCGAACACCGGGGAGCTGTTTTTT. Translating it yields CASSLRPANTGELFF.

J is TRBJ2-5 and V is TRBV6-5; 12 bases map to TRBD2. The J call may be wrong; the DNA end is better matched by TRBJ2-7. In germline, CDR1 is MNHEY, CDR2 SVGAGI. The CDR3 covers 15 residues. The CDR3 DNA reads as TGTGCCAGCAGACTGACTAGCGGGGGATCCTACGAGCAGTACTTC. Translated, it gives CASRLTSGGSYEQYF.

Written as DNA, the CDR3 is TGTGCCAGCAGCATCCAGGGGACAGACGCTGAAGCTTTCTTT. Amino acid sequence: CASSIQGTDAEAFF. The chain is built from TRBV5-4 and TRBJ1-1; TRBD1 matches at 7 bases. Looked up from germline, CDR1 is SGHNT and CDR2 is YYREEE (reference sequence). V lost 4 bases and J lost 6; bases outside the gene matches: 9. This CDR3 spans 14 amino acids.

This clone came up a few times. V and J are TRBV5-8 and TRBJ2-1; 7 nucleotides match TRBD1. This CDR3 has 15 amino acids. After removal of 4 bases from V and 0 bases from J, the junction contained 4 bases not matched to a gene. The germline V gene encodes CDR1 SGHTS and CDR2 YDEGEE. This CDR3 is CASSVTGSSYNEQFF. The CDR3 nucleotides are TGTGCCAGCAGCGTGACAGGGAGCTCCTACAATGAGCAGTTCTTC.

This chain uses TRBV5-1 with TRBJ2-1; 10 bases are shared with TRBD2. J was trimmed by 6 bases and V by 0 bases; bases with no gene match: 9. The CDR3 contains 17 residues. Per the germline V gene, CDR1 is SGHRS and CDR2 is YFSETQ. CDR3 in amino acids: CASSLEKSGGAFNEQFF. The CDR3 bases are TGCGCCAGCAGCTTGGAGAAAAGCGGGGGGGCCTTCAATGAGCAGTTCTTC.

As concerns this clone: At one end, the junction sequence differs from germline, possibly due to a read error. This CDR3 reads CASSSSGGNTWLF. Here the CDR3 DNA reads TGTGCCAGCAGCTCTAGCGGGGGGAACACGTGGCTCTTC. The rearrangement uses TRBV7-6 and TRBJ2-1; 11 nucleotides agree with TRBD2. The CDR3 loop spans 13 amino acids. The V gene's germline CDR1 is SGHVS and CDR2 FNYEAQ.

CDR3 coding DNA: TGCGCCAGCAGCTTAGGACAGTACCAAATATACAATGAGCAGTTCTTC. Amino acid sequence: CASSLGQYQIYNEQFF. The J gene is TRBJ2-1, the V gene TRBV5-1; D possibly corresponds to TRBD1 (6 bases). CDR3 length: 16 residues. Germline CDR1 is SGHRS and CDR2 is YFSETQ. V lost 2 bases to trimming and J lost 4 bases, with 16 bases between them. The full variable domain, rest sourced from reference TRBV5-1 and TRBJ2-1, is KAGVTQTPRYLIKTRGQQVTLSCSPISGHRSVSWYQQTPGQGLQFLFEYFSETQRNKGNFPGRFSGRQFSNSRSEMNVSTLELGDSALYLCASSLGQYQIYNEQFFGPGTRLTVL.

J is TRBJ2-1 and V is TRBV4-1, with D tentatively TRBD2 (5 bases). Germline V gene sequence: CDR1 MGHRA, CDR2 YSYEKL. CDR3 size: 14 residues. V was trimmed by 3 bases and J by 7 bases, leaving 13 bases between them. In nucleotides, the CDR3 is TGCGCCAGCAGCCACCGGACGGACTTTAATGAGCAGTTCTTC. Residues: CASSHRTDFNEQFF.

The CDR3 DNA follows: TGTGCCGGCGGGACAGGGGGAAGTCAGCCCCAGCATTTT. The encoded protein is CAGGTGGSQPQHF. This chain connects TRBV19 to TRBJ1-5; 11 nucleotides match TRBD1. The junction had 6 bases not matched to a gene; V was cut back by 11 bases and J by 6 bases. CDR1 LNHDA and CDR2 SQIVND come from the germline V gene (reference sequence). This CDR3 has 13 amino acids. Full variable domain (remainder filled in from reference TRBV19 and TRBJ1-5): DGGITQSPKYLFRKEGQNVTLSCEQNLNHDAMYWYRQDPGQGLRLIYYSQIVNDFQKGDIAEGYSVSREKKESFPLTVTSAQKNPTAFYLCAGGTGGSQPQHFGDGTRLSIL.

The chain is built from TRBV11-2 and TRBJ1-1; D gene unclear. The CDR3 runs 14 residues. V was clipped by 2 bases and J by 1 base, with 8 bases between them. Germline values: CDR1 SGHAT, CDR2 FQNNGV. As DNA, the CDR3 is TGTGCCAGCAGCTTACAGGTTTCGAACACTGAAGCTTTCTTT. This translates into CASSLQVSNTEAFF. The full variable domain, in which reference TRBV11-2 and TRBJ1-1 provide the parts outside the CDR3, is EAGVAQSPRYKIIEKRQSVAFWCNPISGHATLYWYQQILGQGPKLLIQFQNNGVVDDSQLPKDRFSAERLKGVDSTLKIQPAKLEDSAVYLCASSLQVSNTEAFFGQGTRLTVV.

V and J are TRBV6-1 and TRBJ1-5, with 10 bases fitting TRBD1. The CDR3 has 15 residues. The ends lost 4 bases at V and 6 bases at J; junction bases unmatched: 6. CDR1 is MNHNS, CDR2 SASEGT, per germline. The CDR3 sequence: CASSGRQGAGQPQHF. The CDR3, as DNA: TGTGCCAGCAGTGGGAGACAGGGGGCCGGTCAGCCCCAGCATTTT.

The CDR3, as DNA: TGTGCCAGCAGGGGGGGGGCAGGGGGCCATTACGAGCAGTACGTC. Its translation is CASRGGAGGHYEQYV. The rearrangement joins TRBV7-2 to TRBJ2-7, with a possible D match to TRBD1 (8 bases). The CDR3 extends over 15 amino acids. The V gene lost 6 bases and the J gene lost 4 bases, with 19 bases spanning the gap. Germline CDR1 SGHTA, CDR2 FQGNSA.

The gene calls are TRBV6-5 and TRBJ2-2, with D unclear. Deletions cut 5 bases from V and 5 bases from J, with 9 bases between. The CDR3 contains 13 residues. The V gene's germline CDR1 is MNHEY and CDR2 SVGAGI. Here the CDR3 reads CASSDTETGELFF. Here the CDR3 DNA reads TGTGCCAGCAGTGACACAGAGACCGGGGAGCTGTTTTTT.

This clone appeared a few times. V usage is TRBV5-1 and J usage is TRBJ1-1; 10 bases line up with TRBD1. CDR3 length: 14 amino acids. Germline-derived CDR1 and CDR2 are SGHRS and YFSETQ. V was clipped by 5 bases and J by 4 bases; unmatched bases: 5. CDR3 in DNA: TGCGCCAGCAGTTGGGACAGGGGCGGCACTGAAGCTTTCTTT. It is translated as CASSWDRGGTEAFF.

This chain links TRBV6-5 with TRBJ2-1, with 10 bases fitting TRBD2. CDR1 and CDR2 (germline): MNHEY, SVGAGI. The CDR3 spans 12 residues. After removal of 6 bases from V and 9 bases from J, the junction contained 2 bases not matched to a gene. In nucleotides, the CDR3 is TGTGCCAGCAGCAGACTAGCGGGTGAGCAGTTCTTC. Its protein product is CASSRLAGEQFF.

The chain joins TRBV5-6 to TRBJ1-4, with 9 bases lining up with TRBD1. In germline, CDR1 is SGHDT, CDR2 YYEEEE. CDR3 length: 16 residues. J gave up 5 bases and V 4 bases, and 9 bases lay outside the gene matches. The CDR3 region has the DNA TGTGCCAGCAGCACCGGACAGGGGATACTAAATGAAAAACTGTTTTTT. This gives the protein CASSTGQGILNEKLFF. Variable domain in full (rest from reference TRBV5-6 and TRBJ1-4): DAGVTQSPTHLIKTRGQQVTLRCSPKSGHDTVSWYQQALGQGPQFIFQYYEEEERQRGNFPDRFSGHQFPNYSSELNVNALLLGDSALYLCASSTGQGILNEKLFFGSGTQLSVL.

The J gene is TRBJ1-6, the V gene TRBV9; 8 bases are a match to TRBD1. CDR1 is SGDLS and CDR2 is YYNGEE in the germline V gene. This CDR3 contains 14 residues. Germline trimming cut 3 bases from V and 6 bases from J; bases unmatched to any gene: 2. As DNA, the CDR3 is TGTGCCAGCAGCGGGACAGGGACTAATTCACCCCTCCACTTT. Residues: CASSGTGTNSPLHF.

The genes are TRBV6-5 and TRBJ2-1; 12 nucleotides match TRBD2. Germline trimming cut 6 bases from V and 9 bases from J; bases unmatched to any gene: 6. The CDR3 extends over 14 amino acids. The germline V gene has CDR1 MNHEY and CDR2 SVGAGI. The chain's CDR3 is CASRGLAGGREQFF. The CDR3 DNA reads as TGTGCCAGCAGGGGGCTAGCGGGGGGGCGTGAGCAGTTCTTC.

V gene TRBV27 combines with J gene TRBJ1-5, with unresolved D. Germline V gene data show CDR1 as MNHEY and CDR2 as SMNVEV (reference sequence). This CDR3 has 12 amino acids. Trimming took 6 bases from V and 6 from J, leaving 9 bases between them. Here the CDR3 DNA reads TGTGCCAGCAGCCACGGCGGTCAGCCCCAGCATTTT. Protein sequence: CASSHGGQPQHF.

This clone was counted a single time. This chain uses TRBV5-1 with TRBJ2-1; perhaps TRBD2 as D (6 bases). V lost 0 bases and J 7 bases, leaving 11 bases between the germline ends. This CDR3 is 14 amino acids long. Germline lookup yields CDR1 SGHRS and CDR2 YFSETQ. The CDR3, as DNA: TGCGCCAGCAGCTTGGACGGGGGAAGGAATGAGCAGTTCTTC. Its protein product is CASSLDGGRNEQFF.

The chain uses TRBV7-6 and TRBJ1-1; 7 nucleotides agree with TRBD1. CDR1 is SGHVS and CDR2 is FNYEAQ in the germline V gene. With 5 bases clipped from V and 2 bases from J, the junction kept 5 bases outside the gene matches. The CDR3 runs to 14 residues. CDR3 in DNA: TGTGCCAGCAGCCCCGCAGGGGGAAACACTGAAGCTTTCTTT. Protein sequence: CASSPAGGNTEAFF. The complete variable domain, with remaining parts taken from reference TRBV7-6 and TRBJ1-1, reads GAGVSQSPRYKVTKRGQDVALRCDPISGHVSLYWYRQALGQGPEFLTYFNYEAQQDKSGLPNDRFSAERPEGSISTLTIQRTEQRDSAMYRCASSPAGGNTEAFFGQGTRLTVV.

The sample holds a few counts of this clone. V and J are TRBV6-5 and TRBJ2-2; 7 nucleotides line up with TRBD1. The CDR3 spans 16 residues. With 0 bases clipped from V and 1 base from J, the junction kept 2 bases outside the gene matches. Germline values: CDR1 MNHEY, CDR2 SVGAGI. CDR3 in DNA: TGTGCCAGCAGTTACTCGAGGGACAGGAACACCGGGGAGCTGTTTTTT. This encodes CASSYSRDRNTGELFF.

The chain recombines TRBV2 with TRBJ1-5; D is possibly TRBD1 (6 bases). Trimming cost V 4 bases and J 3 bases, with 7 bases left between them. Germline V gene sequence: CDR1 SNHLY, CDR2 FYNNEI. The CDR3 runs to 13 residues. The CDR3 sequence is CASSGGPNQPQHF. The CDR3 DNA reads TGTGCCAGCAGTGGGGGGCCCAATCAGCCCCAGCATTTT. Complete variable domain (other parts from reference TRBV2 and TRBJ1-5): EPEVTQTPSHQVTQMGQEVILRCVPISNHLYFYWYRQILGQKVEFLVSFYNNEISEKSEIFDDQFSVERPDGSNFTLKIRSTKLEDSAMYFCASSGGPNQPQHFGDGTRLSIL.

This clone was detected only a few times. CDR3 DNA sequence: TGTGCCATCAGTGGAGGGAGGACAACTAATGAAAAACTGTTTTTT. It codes for CAISGGRTTNEKLFF. The chain is built from TRBV10-3 and TRBJ1-4; D remains unclear. Trimming took off 4 bases at V and 0 bases at J, with 9 bases between the two ends. The CDR3 covers 15 residues. Per germline, CDR1 ENHRY and CDR2 SYGVKD.